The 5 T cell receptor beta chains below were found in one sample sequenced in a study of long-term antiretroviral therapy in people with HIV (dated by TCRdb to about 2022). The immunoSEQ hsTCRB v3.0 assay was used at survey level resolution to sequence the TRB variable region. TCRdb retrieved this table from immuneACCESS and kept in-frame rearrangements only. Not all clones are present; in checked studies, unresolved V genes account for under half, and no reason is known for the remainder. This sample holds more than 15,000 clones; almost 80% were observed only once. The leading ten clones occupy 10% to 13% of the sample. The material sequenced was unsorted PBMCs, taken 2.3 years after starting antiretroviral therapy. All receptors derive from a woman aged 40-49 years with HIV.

CDR3 loop: CASSLVRTSGEQFF. The CDR3 DNA follows: TGTGCCAGCAGCTTGGTCCGGACTAGCGGTGAGCAGTTCTTC. V usage is TRBV5-4 and J usage is TRBJ2-1; 10 bases map to TRBD2. CDR3 length: 14 amino acids. J gave up 9 bases and V 0 bases, and 3 bases lay outside the gene matches. Germline V gives CDR1 SGHNT, CDR2 YYREEE (reference sequence).

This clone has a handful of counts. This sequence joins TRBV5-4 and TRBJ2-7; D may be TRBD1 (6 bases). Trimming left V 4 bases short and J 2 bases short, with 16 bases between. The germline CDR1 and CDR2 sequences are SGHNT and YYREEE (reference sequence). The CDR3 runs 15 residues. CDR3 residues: CASSPVGRGPYEQYF. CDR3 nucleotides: TGTGCCAGCAGCCCGGTGGGCAGGGGCCCCTACGAGCAGTACTTC.

The CDR3 loop is CASSLLGLNEQFF. The CDR3 DNA follows: TGCGCCAGCAGCTTGTTGGGTTTGAATGAGCAGTTCTTC. The genes are TRBV5-1 and TRBJ2-1; D remains unclear. The germline V gene encodes CDR1 SGHRS and CDR2 YFSETQ. V was trimmed by 1 base and J by 7 bases, leaving 9 bases between them. This CDR3 is built from 13 residues.

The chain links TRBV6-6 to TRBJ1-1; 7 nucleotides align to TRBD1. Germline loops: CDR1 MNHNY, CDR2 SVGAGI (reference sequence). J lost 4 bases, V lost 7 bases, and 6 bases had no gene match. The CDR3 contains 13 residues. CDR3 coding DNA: TGTGCCAGCAACCAACAGGGGACCACTGAAGCTTTCTTT. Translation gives CASNQQGTTEAFF.

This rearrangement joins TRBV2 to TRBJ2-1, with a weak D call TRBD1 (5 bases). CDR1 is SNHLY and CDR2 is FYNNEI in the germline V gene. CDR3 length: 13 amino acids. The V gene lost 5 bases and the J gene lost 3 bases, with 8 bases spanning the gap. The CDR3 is CASSTDNYNEQFF. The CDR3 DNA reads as TGTGCCAGCAGTACGGACAACTACAATGAGCAGTTCTTC. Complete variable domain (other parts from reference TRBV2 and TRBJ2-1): EPEVTQTPSHQVTQMGQEVILRCVPISNHLYFYWYRQILGQKVEFLVSFYNNEISEKSEIFDDQFSVERPDGSNFTLKIRSTKLEDSAMYFCASSTDNYNEQFFGPGTRLTVL.